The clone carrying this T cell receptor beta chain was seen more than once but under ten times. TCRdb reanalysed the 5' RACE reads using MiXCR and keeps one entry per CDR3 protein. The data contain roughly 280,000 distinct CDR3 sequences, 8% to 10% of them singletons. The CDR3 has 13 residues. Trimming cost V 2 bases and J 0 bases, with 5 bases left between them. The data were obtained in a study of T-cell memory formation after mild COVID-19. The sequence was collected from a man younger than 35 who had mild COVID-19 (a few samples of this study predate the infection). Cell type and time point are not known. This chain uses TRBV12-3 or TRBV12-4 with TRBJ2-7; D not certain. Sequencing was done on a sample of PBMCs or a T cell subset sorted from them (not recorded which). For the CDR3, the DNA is TGTGCCAGCAGTTTATCCACCTCCTACGAGCAGTACGTC. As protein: CASSLSTSYEQYV.